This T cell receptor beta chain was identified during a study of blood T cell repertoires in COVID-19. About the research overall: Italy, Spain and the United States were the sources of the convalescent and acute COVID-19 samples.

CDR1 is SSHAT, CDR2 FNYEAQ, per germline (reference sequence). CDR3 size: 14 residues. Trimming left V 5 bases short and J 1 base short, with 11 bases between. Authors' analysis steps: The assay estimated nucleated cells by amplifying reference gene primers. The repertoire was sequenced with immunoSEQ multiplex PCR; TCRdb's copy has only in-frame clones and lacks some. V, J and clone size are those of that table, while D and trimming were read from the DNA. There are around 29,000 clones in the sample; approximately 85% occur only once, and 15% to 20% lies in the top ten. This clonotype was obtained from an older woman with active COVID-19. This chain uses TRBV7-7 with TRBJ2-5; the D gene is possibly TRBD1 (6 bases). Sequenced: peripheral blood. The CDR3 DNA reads TGTGCCAGCAGCCCGACAGGCCTCCAAGAGACCCAGTACTTC. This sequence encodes CASSPTGLQETQYF.